This TCR beta chain was recovered during a study of T-cell reconstitution after alpha-beta-depleted transplantation in children. Study outcomes and limitations: Hyperexpanded clones declined; after one year, newly produced T cells mostly supplied diversity. Reports say that about two months after transplant, the alpha-beta T cells came out of several hundred graft clones that had expanded. The high TCRbeta diversity at day 60 in some patients came from surviving recipient T cells and thymic progenitors.

At least ten counts were recorded for this clonotype. As yet, its antigen is unknown. The library targeted TCRbeta and was prepared with unique molecular identifiers. From the PCR reads, TCRdb called clonotypes with MiXCR, one entry per CDR3 protein. This table holds around 300,000 distinct CDR3 sequences, 9.5% to 13% found once. Material: PBMCs, obtained before TCRalphabeta/CD19-depleted stem cell transplant. This TCR was recovered from a boy younger than two with acute myeloid leukemia, due to receive a stem cell transplant.

CDR3 amino acids: CASSQLRGGSTDTQYF. DNA for the CDR3: TGTGCCAGCAGCCAGCTACGCGGGGGCAGCACAGATACGCAGTATTTT. The J gene is TRBJ2-3, the V gene TRBV3-1, with D perhaps matching TRBD2 (7 bases). This CDR3 has 16 residues. Germline CDR1 is LGHDT and CDR2 is YNNKEL (reference sequence). V lost 3 bases to trimming and J lost 0 bases, with 13 bases between them.